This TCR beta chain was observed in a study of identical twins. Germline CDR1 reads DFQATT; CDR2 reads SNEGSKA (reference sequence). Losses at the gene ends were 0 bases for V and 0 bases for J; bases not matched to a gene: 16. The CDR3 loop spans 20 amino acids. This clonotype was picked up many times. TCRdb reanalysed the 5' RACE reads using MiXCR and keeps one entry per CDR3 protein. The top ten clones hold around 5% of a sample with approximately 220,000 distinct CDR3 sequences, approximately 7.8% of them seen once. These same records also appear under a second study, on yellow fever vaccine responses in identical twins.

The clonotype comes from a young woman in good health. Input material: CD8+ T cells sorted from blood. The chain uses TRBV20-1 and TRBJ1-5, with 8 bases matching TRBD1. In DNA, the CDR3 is TGCAGTGCTAGAGAGGGACAGGATGGGAGAAACTTATATAGCAATCAGCCCCAGCATTTT. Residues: CSAREGQDGRNLYSNQPQHF.